The rows below give T cell receptor beta chains drawn from one sample of a study of control samples from healthy donors and cancer patients. Repertoires were generated with immunoSEQ multiplex PCR, while TCRdb's copy carries only in-frame clones and drops some. The repertoire consists of 100,000 to 150,000 clones, with about 88% occurring once and the leading ten covering about 3.2%. Sequencing was performed on blood. The receptors here all came from a man over 45 in good health. Each CDR3 is given with its conserved first and last residue. A D gene is named only where the DNA matches it firmly. Rows may omit the clone size; those that give it use once, few, many or a size class.

.	TRBV30	17	TRBD2	TRBJ2-7	CAWSVPASGGLSYEQYF	TGTGCCTGGAGTGTACCGGCTAGCGGGGGCCTCTCCTACGAGCAGTACTTC
once	TRBV5-4	16	TRBD2	TRBJ2-7	CASSALSSGNGYEQYF	TGTGCCAGCAGCGCCCTCTCCAGCGGGAACGGGTACGAGCAGTACTTC
.	TRBV4-1	14	.	TRBJ2-1	CASSPPHSYNEQFF	TGCGCCAGCAGCCCACCTCACTCCTACAATGAGCAGTTCTTC
.	TRBV6-5	12	.	TRBJ1-1	CATMARSTEAFF	TGTGCCACCATGGCCCGATCCACTGAAGCTTTCTTT
.	TRBV12-3/TRBV12-4	13	.	TRBJ2-7	CASSITGSYEQYF	TGTGCCAGCAGTATCACAGGGAGCTACGAGCAGTACTTC
.	TRBV18	18	TRBD1	TRBJ1-1	CASSRLRTGTEIGTEAFF	TGTGCCAGCTCCCGGCTTAGGACCGGGACAGAGATTGGAACTGAAGCTTTCTTT
.	TRBV9	13	.	TRBJ1-3	CASSGQVGNTIYF	TGTGCCAGCAGCGGACAGGTTGGAAACACCATATATTTT
once	TRBV28	17	TRBD2	TRBJ2-3	CASSLMSISGRGDTQYF	TGTGCCAGCAGTTTAATGAGTATCAGTGGGAGGGGAGATACGCAGTATTTT
.	TRBV9	17	.	TRBJ1-3	CASSVESRRLSGNTIYF	TGTGCCAGCAGCGTAGAGTCCAGGAGACTATCTGGAAACACCATATATTTT
.	TRBV18	17	.	TRBJ2-2	CASSPSQGLRGTGELFF	TGTGCCAGCTCACCAAGCCAGGGCCTCCGGGGCACCGGGGAGCTGTTTTTT
few	TRBV6-2/TRBV6-3	17	TRBD2	TRBJ2-7	CASSYMSGGVIGYEQYF	TGTGCCAGCAGTTACATGTCGGGAGGGGTCATCGGCTACGAGCAGTACTTC
.	TRBV15	14	.	TRBJ2-7	CATSRDLGSYEQYF	TGTGCCACCAGCAGAGATCTGGGGTCCTACGAGCAGTACTTC
.	TRBV9	16	.	TRBJ2-2	CASSPLSALSTGELFF	TGTGCCAGCAGCCCCCTTTCAGCCCTTAGCACCGGGGAGCTGTTTTTT
.	TRBV27	13	.	TRBJ2-7	CASGPTNTYEQYF	TGTGCCAGCGGCCCGACGAACACCTACGAGCAGTACTTC
.	TRBV7-8	17	TRBD1	TRBJ2-2	CASSSLTGRTNTGELFF	TGTGCCAGCAGCTCCCTGACAGGGCGGACGAACACCGGGGAGCTGTTTTTT
.	TRBV25-1	12	.	TRBJ1-4	CASSEANEKLFF	TGTGCCAGCAGTGAAGCTAATGAAAAACTGTTTTTT
.	TRBV7-6	14	TRBD1	TRBJ1-4	CASSQGQGNEKLFF	TGTGCCAGCAGCCAGGGACAGGGGAATGAAAAACTGTTTTTT
.	TRBV3-1/TRBV3-2	15	TRBD1	TRBJ1-1	CASSPIGTGRPEAFF	TGTGCCAGCAGCCCGATTGGGACAGGAAGACCTGAAGCTTTCTTT
once	TRBV9	14	TRBD2	TRBJ2-7	CASSGGGRNYEQYF	TGTGCCAGCAGCGGGGGAGGGAGAAACTACGAGCAGTACTTC
once	TRBV9	16	.	TRBJ2-3	CASSARVVGSTDTQYF	TGTGCCAGCAGCGCCAGGGTAGTGGGTTCCACAGATACGCAGTATTTT
.	TRBV13	16	TRBD2	TRBJ2-3	CASSSGTSTATDTQYF	TGTGCCAGCAGCTCCGGGACTAGCACGGCCACAGATACGCAGTATTTT
.	TRBV2	14	.	TRBJ2-1	CASSPWDAYNEQFF	TGTGCCAGCAGTCCTTGGGACGCCTACAATGAGCAGTTCTTC
.	TRBV4-1	18	TRBD1	TRBJ2-2	CASSQGQGEAMNTGELFF	TGCGCCAGCAGCCAAGGACAGGGGGAGGCGATGAACACCGGGGAGCTGTTTTTT
.	TRBV5-8	17	TRBD1	TRBJ1-2	CASSLPGTGATNYGYTF	TGTGCCAGCAGCTTGCCCGGGACAGGGGCAACTAACTATGGCTACACCTTC
.	TRBV5-1	15	TRBD1	TRBJ2-7	CASTLNRGSAYEQYF	TGCGCCAGCACCCTCAACAGGGGGTCCGCCTACGAGCAGTACTTC
once	TRBV5-4	15	TRBD1	TRBJ2-5	CASSPDRGRWETQYF	TGTGCCAGCAGCCCGGACAGGGGGCGTTGGGAGACCCAGTACTTC
.	TRBV5-1	17	TRBD1	TRBJ1-1	CASSTTGQGALGTEAFF	TGCGCCAGCAGCACCACGGGACAGGGGGCGCTTGGCACTGAAGCTTTCTTT
.	TRBV2	14	TRBD1	TRBJ1-2	CASRGRGITYGYTF	TGTGCCAGTAGGGGGCGGGGAATCACCTATGGCTACACCTTC
.	TRBV5-4	15	.	TRBJ1-2	CASSLSQGPGYGYTF	TGTGCCAGCAGCTTGTCCCAGGGACCTGGGTATGGCTACACCTTC
.	TRBV7-3	14	TRBD2	TRBJ2-5	CASSLAGGQETQYF	TGTGCCAGCAGCTTAGCGGGGGGTCAAGAGACCCAGTACTTC
.	TRBV19	14	.	TRBJ1-1	CASRKGGEGTEAFF	TGTGCCAGCCGGAAGGGGGGCGAGGGCACTGAAGCTTTCTTT
.	TRBV5-1	13	.	TRBJ2-7	CASSLVGGPEQYF	TGCGCCAGCAGCTTGGTTGGAGGGCCCGAGCAGTACTTC
few	TRBV28	16	.	TRBJ2-7	CASSSQSGASTYEQYF	TGTGCCAGCAGTTCACAATCCGGGGCCTCAACCTACGAGCAGTACTTC
.	TRBV28	16	.	TRBJ1-6	CASRTNGGGRGSPLHF	TGTGCCAGCAGGACCAACGGTGGCGGTAGGGGTTCACCCCTCCACTTT
.	TRBV2	15	.	TRBJ1-5	CASSLDSLSNQPQHF	TGTGCCAGCAGTTTGGACAGTCTCAGCAATCAGCCCCAGCATTTT
.	TRBV28	13	.	TRBJ1-2	CASSLGGSGGYTF	TGTGCCAGCAGTTTAGGAGGAAGTGGAGGCTACACCTTC
.	TRBV18	13	.	TRBJ1-2	CASSPWQDYGYTF	TGTGCCAGCTCACCCTGGCAAGACTATGGCTACACCTTC
.	TRBV7-9	14	.	TRBJ2-7	CASSLLLGPYEQYF	TGTGCCAGCAGCTTACTATTGGGTCCCTACGAGCAGTACTTC
.	TRBV24-1	15	.	TRBJ1-5	CATSDSGDSNQPQHF	TGTGCCACCAGTGATTCCGGGGATAGCAATCAGCCCCAGCATTTT
.	TRBV7-9	14	.	TRBJ1-6	CASSLEQKNSPLHF	TGTGCCAGCAGCTTAGAACAGAAAAATTCACCCCTCCACTTT
.	TRBV7-9	12	.	TRBJ2-2	CASSRNTGELFF	TGTGCCAGCAGCCGAAACACCGGGGAGCTGTTTTTT
once	TRBV28	13	.	TRBJ1-5	CASGLGWGQPQHF	TGTGCAAGCGGTTTAGGTTGGGGGCAGCCCCAGCATTTT
.	TRBV2	11	.	TRBJ1-1	CASSYDTEAFF	TGTGCCAGCAGTTATGACACTGAAGCTTTCTTT
.	TRBV24-1	13	.	TRBJ2-5	CATSVQDLETQYF	TGTGCCACCAGTGTCCAAGATTTGGAGACCCAGTACTTC
.	TRBV29-1	15	TRBD1	TRBJ1-4	CSVGGTESTNEKLFF	TGCAGCGTTGGAGGGACAGAGTCAACTAATGAAAAACTGTTTTTT
.	TRBV7-2	18	TRBD2	TRBJ2-3	CASSFDGLAGGYTDTQYF	TGTGCCAGCAGCTTCGATGGACTAGCGGGGGGGTACACAGATACGCAGTATTTT